Reported below is one T cell receptor (beta chain). Its target is unknown. The source of the sample is a study of a mutant IDH1 vaccine in newly diagnosed glioma. For the study at large: Of the patients given treatment, roughly 60% were male and approximately 38% were female, and a mean age of about 44 years was recorded. Most patients had radiochemotherapy with temozolomide before enrollment; others had one alone.

Profiled with immunoSEQ multiplex PCR; TCRdb holds only in-frame clones, not every one. The sample includes 30,000 or so clones, approximately 86% of them seen just once. CDR1 is ENHRY and CDR2 is SYGVKD in the germline V gene. The CDR3 contains 14 residues. V was shortened by 11 bases and J by 0 bases, with 16 bases between the two germline ends. Time point meaning: baseline, week 1 (first vaccination visit). The treatment was: pre-vaccination baseline after standard-of-care therapy. Newly diagnosed WHO grade 3 or 4 IDH1-mutant, ATRX-lost astrocytomas were identified in the donors. Study findings and constraints: Overall, roughly 95% of patients had vaccine-induced immune responses.

The chain is built from TRBV10-3 and TRBJ1-1; D is perhaps TRBD1 (5 bases). This specimen was PBMCs, taken from a glioma patient treated with radiotherapy, temozolomide or both. This receptor was taken from a woman in her thirties or forties with glioma. Written as DNA, the CDR3 is TGTGCCTCCTCGCGGGACTTCATGAACACTGAAGCTTTCTTT. It is translated as CASSRDFMNTEAFF.